The 7 T cell receptor beta chains below were found in one sample sequenced in a study of cytomegalovirus exposure and HLA in healthy donors. A multiplex PCR was run with 60 Vbeta primers and 13 Jbeta primers. Here immunoSEQ multiplex PCR was the method, and the copy in TCRdb shows in-frame clones only, minus some. The sample records about 160,000 clones, about 80% being singletons. The sample comprised PBMCs. The origin of the receptors is a man aged 45 to 65 in good health and CMV-seropositive.

This clone turned up a few times. The V gene is TRBV18, the J gene TRBJ2-7; perhaps TRBD1 as D (5 bases). The length of the CDR3 is 14 residues. V was clipped by 2 bases and J by 3 bases, with 11 bases between them. Germline V CDR1 and CDR2: KGHSH, LQKENI. CDR3 residues: CASSPAREIYEQYF. The CDR3 coding sequence is TGTGCCAGCTCACCAGCCAGGGAAATCTACGAGCAGTACTTC.

This chain's CDR3 is CATTAPWNGYTF. CDR3 nucleotide sequence: TGCGCCACGACAGCCCCCTGGAATGGCTACACCTTC. V is TRBV10-2 and J is TRBJ1-2; TRBD1 might be the D (5 bases). The germline CDR1 and CDR2 sequences are WSHSY and SAAADI. This CDR3 has 12 amino acids. V lost 10 bases to trimming and J lost 6 bases, with 15 bases between them.

The chain is built from TRBV7-9 and TRBJ2-5, with 8 bases identical to TRBD2. Germline CDR1 reads SEHNR; CDR2 reads FQNEAQ (reference sequence). This CDR3 contains 14 residues. V lost 5 bases to trimming and J lost 2 bases; unmatched junction nucleotides: 4. The CDR3 is CASSPRGVQETQYF. As DNA, the CDR3 is TGTGCCAGCAGCCCGCGGGGGGTACAAGAGACCCAGTACTTC. Based on the CDR3 plus reference TRBV7-9 and TRBJ2-5, the full variable domain is DTGVSQNPRHKITKRGQNVTFRCDPISEHNRLYWYRQTLGQGPEFLTYFQNEAQLEKSRLLSDRFSAERPKGSFSTLEIQRTEQGDSAMYLCASSPRGVQETQYFGPGTRLLVL.

The sample holds one count of this clone. The CDR3 protein is CASSQGVSGAPTYEQYF. In DNA form, the CDR3 reads TGCGCCAGCAGCCAAGGAGTTAGCGGGGCCCCTACCTACGAGCAGTACTTC. The rearrangement links TRBV4-3 to TRBJ2-7, with TRBD2 identical over 8 bases. Germline CDR1 LGHNA, CDR2 YSLEER. The CDR3 totals 17 residues. Trimming took 1 base from V and 2 from J; bases not matched to a gene: 10.

Concerning this clone: Its ends do not fully match the called genes, so a read error is possible. The sample has other DNA sequences that encode this CDR3 too. The gene calls are TRBV27 and TRBJ1-6; no clear D gene. The CDR3 spans 14 residues. Germline assignment: CDR1 MNHEY and CDR2 SMNVEV (reference sequence). The CDR3 DNA is TGTGCCAGCAGTTTAGTGCAGAATAATTCCCCCCTCCACTTT. Translated, it gives CASSLVQNNSPLHF.

V and J are TRBV5-4 and TRBJ1-4, with 7 bases identical to TRBD1. The ends lost 2 bases at V and 6 bases at J; junction bases unmatched: 7. The CDR3 runs 15 residues. Germline-derived CDR1 and CDR2 are SGHNT and YYREEE (reference sequence). CDR3 bases: TGTGCCAGCAGCTTACAGGGGCGGTTGGATGAAAAACTGTTTTTT. It specifies CASSLQGRLDEKLFF.

The chain has TRBV7-2 and TRBJ1-5; TRBD1 might be the D (6 bases). Per the germline V gene, CDR1 is SGHTA and CDR2 is FQGNSA. Trimming took 1 base from V and 3 from J, leaving 19 bases between them. This CDR3 contains 18 residues. CDR3 loop: CASSLEVAGVVSNQPQHF. The CDR3 DNA sequence: TGTGCCAGCAGCTTAGAAGTGGCAGGGGTTGTTTCCAATCAGCCCCAGCATTTT.